Given below is one T cell receptor beta chain in context. The sample comes from a study of response to subunit inactivated influenza vaccine. Germline V gene sequence: CDR1 SGHKS, CDR2 YYEKEE (reference sequence). This CDR3 contains 14 residues. V was pared by 0 bases and J by 5 bases, with 9 bases between. TCRdb ran MiXCR on the RT-PCR reads and lists one entry per CDR3 protein. This table has almost 250,000 distinct CDR3 sequences, 12% appearing once. The material was non-naive T cells sorted from PBMCs, obtained 14 to 15 days before vaccination. This sequence was found in a man between 45 and 60 years old who received an inactivated influenza vaccine. The chain uses TRBV5-5 and TRBJ1-5; D call uncertain. The CDR3 is CASSLAWRDQPQHF. In DNA, the CDR3 is TGTGCCAGCAGCTTGGCCTGGCGGGATCAGCCCCAGCATTTT.